The 23 T cell receptor beta chains presented below share a single source sample, sequenced in a study of OX40 agonist ivuxolimab in advanced cancers. TCRdb keeps only in-frame clones here, not all; method: immunoSEQ multiplex PCR. The table shows nearly 85,000 clones, with less than 85% occurring only once. Sample: CD4+ or CD8+ T cells sorted from blood, taken in a trial of the OX40 agonist ivuxolimab. The receptors shown here come from an adult with an advanced solid tumor such as melanoma, head and neck, liver or kidney cancer.

The J gene is TRBJ1-2, the V gene TRBV7-2, with a weak D call TRBD1 (5 bases). There are 15 residues in the CDR3. Germline V gene lookup returns CDR1 SGHTA and CDR2 FQGNSA. The V end lost 5 bases, the J end lost 5 bases, and 18 bases lay between the germline ends. DNA for the CDR3: TGTGCCAGCAGCACCCGTATGCCAGGGACTTATGGCTACACCTTC. Amino acid sequence: CASSTRMPGTYGYTF. Drawing the rest from reference TRBV7-2 and TRBJ1-2, the complete variable domain is GAGVSQSPSNKVTEKGKDVELRCDPISGHTALYWYRQSLGQGLEFLIYFQGNSAPDKSGLPSDRFSAERTGGSVSTLTIQRTQQEDSAVYLCASSTRMPGTYGYTFGSGTRLTVV.

The CDR3 nucleotides read TGTGCCAGCAGCGTAGGGGCTAGCGGGGGACCGGATACGCAGTATTTT. Its protein is CASSVGASGGPDTQYF. The V call is TRBV9, the J call TRBJ2-3; TRBD2 matches at 10 bases. Germline V gene lookup returns CDR1 SGDLS and CDR2 YYNGEE. V lost 0 bases to trimming and J lost 6 bases; unmatched junction nucleotides: 7. This CDR3 is built from 16 residues. Variable domain in full (rest from reference TRBV9 and TRBJ2-3): DSGVTQTPKHLITATGQRVTLRCSPRSGDLSVYWYQQSLDQGLQFLIQYYNGEERAKGNILERFSAQQFPDLHSELNLSSLELGDSALYFCASSVGASGGPDTQYFGPGTRLTVL.

The V call is TRBV2, the J call TRBJ2-2, with D tentatively TRBD1 (6 bases). Germline lookup yields CDR1 SNHLY and CDR2 FYNNEI. Between the trimmed V and J ends, which lost 6 bases and 4 bases, there was a span of 12 bases. The CDR3 runs 14 residues. Here the CDR3 DNA reads TGTGCCAGCAGCTACAGGGAATTCACCGGGGAGCTGTTTTTT. Translated, it gives CASSYREFTGELFF.

The chain carries TRBV5-6 and TRBJ1-2, with a tentative D call TRBD1 (5 bases). Germline assignment: CDR1 SGHDT and CDR2 YYEEEE. V lost 3 bases and J lost 4, with 13 bases in between. The CDR3 covers 14 residues. CDR3 protein: CASSSGTASYGYTF. The CDR3, as DNA: TGTGCCAGCAGCTCCGGGACGGCAAGCTATGGCTACACCTTC.

The sample holds a few counts of this clone. This chain joins TRBV2 and TRBJ1-2, with a tentative D call TRBD1 (6 bases). The V end was cut by 2 bases, the J end by 0 bases, with 16 bases between. The CDR3 is 17 amino acids. In germline, CDR1 is SNHLY, CDR2 FYNNEI. The CDR3 DNA sequence: TGTGCCAGCAGTGAACTGGGACAAATAGTAGCTAACTATGGCTACACCTTC. Its protein is CASSELGQIVANYGYTF.

The rearrangement links TRBV5-1 to TRBJ2-5; TRBD1 is a possible D gene (6 bases). The CDR3 contains 14 residues. The V gene's germline CDR1 is SGHRS and CDR2 YFSETQ. The ends were cut back, 7 bases at V and 3 bases at J, with 16 bases in the middle. CDR3 DNA sequence: TGCGCCAGCTTAGGGGGTAGCCCTAAAGAGACCCAGTACTTC. Amino acid sequence: CASLGGSPKETQYF.

The genes are TRBV7-2 and TRBJ2-5, with 10 bases aligning to TRBD2. This CDR3 is 16 amino acids long. V trimming: 3 bases; J trimming: 3 bases; junction bases outside the gene matches: 7. CDR1 SGHTA and CDR2 FQGNSA come from the germline V gene. For the CDR3, the DNA is TGTGCCAGCAGCTTCAGACTAGCGGGCCGAAAAGAGACCCAGTACTTC. Protein product: CASSFRLAGRKETQYF.

The rearrangement joins TRBV30 to TRBJ2-1; 7 bases are a match to TRBD2. The CDR3 loop spans 16 amino acids. Trimming cost V 2 bases and J 4 bases; bases outside gene matches: 11. The germline V gene encodes CDR1 GTSNPN and CDR2 SVGIG (reference sequence). CDR3 residues: CAWSPPGGRFYNEQFF. The CDR3 nucleotides are TGTGCCTGGAGTCCCCCCGGCGGGAGATTTTACAATGAGCAGTTCTTC.

The rearrangement joins TRBV19 to TRBJ2-7; 11 bases match TRBD1. Losses at the gene ends were 5 bases for V and 4 bases for J; bases not matched to a gene: 4. Germline V gene data show CDR1 as LNHDA and CDR2 as SQIVND (reference sequence). This CDR3 is built from 14 residues. The CDR3 sequence is CASSGDRGVYEQYF. The CDR3 DNA follows: TGTGCCAGTAGTGGGGACAGGGGGGTGTACGAGCAGTACTTC.

The rearrangement joins TRBV5-1 to TRBJ2-5; 10 bases match TRBD2. Germline values: CDR1 SGHRS, CDR2 YFSETQ. CDR3 length equals 15 residues. Trimming removed 2 bases from V and 2 bases from J; junction bases left unmatched: 3. CDR3 amino acids: CASSLLAGTQETQYF. The CDR3 DNA sequence: TGCGCCAGCAGCTTACTAGCGGGGACACAAGAGACCCAGTACTTC.

The CDR3 DNA reads TGCAGCGTCGACGGTGGGGTCGCGAACACCGGGGAGCTGTTTTTT. Translated, it gives CSVDGGVANTGELFF. The chain uses TRBV29-1 and TRBJ2-2; D is undetermined. CDR1 and CDR2 from the germline V gene are SQVTM and ANQGSEA. The CDR3 extends over 15 amino acids. Trimming removed 6 bases from V and 0 bases from J, with 14 bases in between.

V gene TRBV5-5 combines with J gene TRBJ1-6; 7 nucleotides match TRBD1. The trim removed 3 bases at V and 7 bases at J, leaving 10 bases unmatched. This CDR3 contains 16 residues. The germline V gene has CDR1 SGHKS and CDR2 YYEKEE (reference sequence). CDR3 in DNA: TGTGCCAGCAGCTCCCGTAAGGACAGGAGGAATTCACCCCTCCACTTT. Translated: CASSSRKDRRNSPLHF.

The chain employs TRBV18 and TRBJ1-6; 12 bases are a match to TRBD1. V lost 9 bases, J lost 6 bases, and 9 bases stayed unmatched. Per germline, CDR1 KGHSH and CDR2 LQKENI. The CDR3 loop spans 16 amino acids. The CDR3 DNA follows: TGTGCCAGTCATCCGGGACAGGGGGCGCGTAATTCACCCCTCCACTTT. It is translated as CASHPGQGARNSPLHF. Looking up the rest from reference TRBV18 and TRBJ1-6 gives the full variable domain: NAGVMQNPRHLVRRRGQEARLRCSPMKGHSHVYWYRQLPEEGLKFMVYLQKENIIDESGMPKERFSAEFPKEGPSILRIQQVVRGDSAAYFCASHPGQGARNSPLHFGNGTRLTVT.

This chain connects TRBV6-5 to TRBJ1-2, with D possibly TRBD1 on 5 matching bases. V lost 9 bases to trimming and J lost 6 bases, with 17 bases between them. Germline V gives CDR1 MNHEY, CDR2 SVGAGI. The CDR3 has 13 residues. The CDR3 region has the DNA TGTGCCAGAACCGACAAGGCGGGGGATGGCTACACCTTC. Translated, it gives CARTDKAGDGYTF.

This clone occurred once. V gene TRBV7-2 combines with J gene TRBJ1-1; D unclear. V dropped 5 bases and J dropped 0 bases, with 13 bases sitting between them. The CDR3 loop spans 15 amino acids. Germline V CDR1 and CDR2: SGHTA, FQGNSA. The chain's CDR3 is CASSRVWEMNTEAFF. The CDR3 DNA reads TGTGCCAGCAGCAGGGTGTGGGAGATGAACACTGAAGCTTTCTTT.

This clone came up a few times. V and J are TRBV25-1 and TRBJ2-1, with D perhaps given as TRBD1 or TRBD2 (5 bases each). The germline CDR1 and CDR2 sequences are MGHDK and SYGVNS. V dropped 8 bases and J dropped 5 bases, with 13 bases sitting between them. This CDR3 is 13 amino acids long. In nucleotides, the CDR3 is TGTGCCAGCGGGACCCCCGGGGACAATGAGCAGTTCTTC. The encoded protein is CASGTPGDNEQFF.

The chain links TRBV5-4 to TRBJ2-1; TRBD2 matches at 8 bases. From germline, CDR1 is SGHNT and CDR2 YYREEE (reference sequence). V lost 4 bases to trimming and J lost 4 bases; unmatched junction nucleotides: 13. The CDR3 consists of 17 residues. CDR3 amino acids: CASSRIGGAATYNEQFF. The CDR3 DNA reads as TGTGCCAGCAGCCGGATCGGGGGGGCGGCCACTTACAATGAGCAGTTCTTC.

The chain employs TRBV7-9 and TRBJ1-1; D is perhaps TRBD1 (5 bases). The CDR3 is 14 amino acids. V lost 0 bases and J lost 6, with 11 bases in between. Germline V gives CDR1 SEHNR, CDR2 FQNEAQ (reference sequence). CDR3 region: CASSLAQGRAEAFF. Here the CDR3 DNA reads TGTGCCAGCAGCTTAGCGCAGGGCCGAGCTGAAGCTTTCTTT.

This chain connects TRBV2 to TRBJ1-1; D may be TRBD1 (6 bases). The CDR3 runs to 13 residues. CDR1 is SNHLY, CDR2 FYNNEI, per germline. The V and J ends lost 6 bases and 2 bases respectively, with 10 bases between them. The CDR3 DNA sequence: TGTGCCAGCAGGTGGACAGAAAACACTGAAGCTTTCTTT. Translating it yields CASRWTENTEAFF. Full variable domain (rest looked up from reference TRBV2 and TRBJ1-1): EPEVTQTPSHQVTQMGQEVILRCVPISNHLYFYWYRQILGQKVEFLVSFYNNEISEKSEIFDDQFSVERPDGSNFTLKIRSTKLEDSAMYFCASRWTENTEAFFGQGTRLTVV.

The chain uses TRBV10-3 and TRBJ2-7; D call uncertain. Per germline, CDR1 ENHRY and CDR2 SYGVKD. V gave up 6 bases and J gave up 5 bases, with 14 bases separating them. The CDR3 runs to 13 residues. CDR3 nucleotide sequence: TGTGCCATCAGGCCCCCGGCTGGCGACGAGCAGTACTTC. Residues: CAIRPPAGDEQYF.

The J gene is TRBJ2-2, the V gene TRBV18; D gene uncertain. Germline CDR1 KGHSH, CDR2 LQKENI. The CDR3 is 14 amino acids. V lost 2 bases and J 4 bases, leaving 8 bases between the germline ends. The CDR3 DNA is TGTGCCAGCTCACCAACGCAGATCACCGGGGAGCTGTTTTTT. The encoded protein is CASSPTQITGELFF.

The chain links TRBV19 to TRBJ1-5; a possible D gene is TRBD1 (5 bases). Trimming left V 0 bases short and J 5 bases short, with 8 bases between. From germline, CDR1 is LNHDA and CDR2 SQIVND (reference sequence). The CDR3 is made up of 14 amino acids. CDR3 in DNA: TGTGCCAGTAGTATAGAGGCAGGGTATCAGCCCCAGCATTTT. It encodes CASSIEAGYQPQHF.

The chain combines TRBV2 with TRBJ1-3; D is unclear. Trimming cost V 7 bases and J 9 bases, with 16 bases left between them. The CDR3 totals 13 residues. Germline V CDR1 and CDR2: SNHLY, FYNNEI. The CDR3 is CASKRDARSTIYF. CDR3 nucleotide sequence: TGTGCCAGCAAGCGCGATGCCCGGTCCACCATATATTTT.